The TCR beta chain described here comes from a study of OX40 agonist ivuxolimab in advanced cancers. Looking at the study overall: The study enrolled dose-escalation patients with hepatocellular carcinoma, melanoma, renal cell or head and neck cancer. Partial responses were recorded for three patients, including one with hepatocellular carcinoma and two with cutaneous melanoma. Study-wide results and limits: At 0.1 to 3.0 mg/kg, CD4+ and CD8+ blood T cells expanded clonally by week 6.

Of note for this clone: What it recognizes is unknown.

The CDR3 has 13 residues. The V end was cut by 0 bases, the J end by 1 base, with 2 bases between. The germline CDR1 and CDR2 sequences are WNHNN and SYGVQD (reference sequence). People who had autoimmune disease history or systemic immunosuppression were excluded. Some clones are missing from TCRdb's copy, which holds only in-frame ones; the method was immunoSEQ multiplex PCR. This table holds 55,000 to 80,000 clones, approximately 92% found once. Specimen: CD4+ or CD8+ T cells sorted from blood, collected in a trial of the OX40 agonist ivuxolimab. The rearrangement uses TRBV10-1 and TRBJ2-3; D uncertain. This TCR was sampled from an adult with an advanced solid tumor such as melanoma, head and neck, liver or kidney cancer. CDR3 sequence: CASSESGTDTQYF. The CDR3 coding sequence is TGCGCCAGCAGTGAGTCTGGCACAGATACGCAGTATTTT.